The 8 T cell receptor beta chains reported below all come from one sample, sequenced in a study of blood T cell repertoires in COVID-19 (dated by TCRdb to 2020 to 2021). Preparation of the library involved the immunoSEQ multiplex PCR assay. The source is immuneACCESS, and TCRdb retained only in-frame sequences with V and J called. Part of the clones is not carried over; for the studies checked, unresolved V genes explain less than half of this, and the remainder is unexplained. The table for this sample lists roughly 330,000 clones; approximately 89% of them were counted only once. About 5% of the sample comes from the top ten. The sequenced sample was PBMCs or T cells enriched from blood (not recorded which). The receptors were sampled from a man younger than 45 who had recovered from COVID-19.

This clone was seen more than once but under ten times. CDR3 loop: CASRPTFNYGYTF. The CDR3, as DNA: TGTGCCAGCAGACCCACTTTTAACTATGGCTACACCTTC. The J gene is TRBJ1-2, the V gene TRBV6-5; D gene ambiguous. CDR1 is MNHEY and CDR2 is SVGAGI in the germline V gene. The CDR3 is 13 amino acids. The V and J ends lost 6 bases and 1 base respectively, with 9 bases between them.

The chain combines TRBV30 with TRBJ2-2, with unresolved D. The CDR3 consists of 17 residues. V was cut by 3 bases and J by 3 bases, with 20 bases left in between. The germline CDR1 and CDR2 sequences are GTSNPN and SVGIG (reference sequence). The CDR3 bases are TGTGCCTGGAGGTCCCCTCATCGGGTATTGCACACCGGGGAGCTGTTTTTT. Translation: CAWRSPHRVLHTGELFF.

This clone has a single count. The rearrangement uses TRBV7-8 and TRBJ2-2; 10 bases are shared with TRBD1. The CDR3 extends over 16 amino acids. Trimming at V came to 1 base and at J to 4 bases, leaving 3 bases not matched to a gene. Germline V gene data show CDR1 as SGHVS and CDR2 as FQNEAQ. The CDR3 loop reads CASSLVRTGGTGELFF. The CDR3 nucleotides read TGTGCCAGCAGCTTAGTGAGGACAGGGGGCACCGGGGAGCTGTTTTTT.

CDR3 in amino acids: CASTTGMNTEAFF. In DNA, the CDR3 is TGCGCCAGCACTACAGGCATGAACACTGAAGCTTTCTTT. The chain has TRBV5-1 and TRBJ1-1, with D possibly matching TRBD1 (5 bases). Germline V gene data show CDR1 as SGHRS and CDR2 as YFSETQ. The CDR3 length is 13 residues. V lost 6 bases and J lost 0, with 9 bases in between.

The chain links TRBV7-9 to TRBJ2-3, with D tentatively TRBD1 (5 bases). The CDR3 has 16 amino acids. V lost 9 bases, J lost 3 bases, and 22 bases lay in between. Germline V CDR1 and CDR2: SEHNR, FQNEAQ (reference sequence). The chain's CDR3 is CASCTGYPGFTDTQYF. The CDR3 region has the DNA TGTGCCAGTTGTACGGGCTACCCAGGGTTTACAGATACGCAGTATTTT.

The chain recombines TRBV19 with TRBJ2-7, with 13 bases matching TRBD2. Unmatched junction bases numbered 7, after V lost 5 bases and J lost 0 bases. Germline values: CDR1 LNHDA, CDR2 SQIVND (reference sequence). CDR3 length: 17 amino acids. CDR3 region: CASSPGTSGVSSYEQYF. The CDR3 nucleotides are TGTGCCAGTAGTCCCGGGACTAGCGGGGTGAGCTCCTACGAGCAGTACTTC.

CDR3 nucleotides: TGTGCCAGCAGTGACTGGGTTAGGAGCACTGAAGCTTTCTTT. Translated, it gives CASSDWVRSTEAFF. The chain joins TRBV25-1 to TRBJ1-1; D is unresolved. V was shortened by 3 bases and J by 4 bases, with 12 bases between the two germline ends. This CDR3 region has 14 residues. CDR1 is MGHDK and CDR2 is SYGVNS in the germline V gene.

This sequence joins TRBV19 and TRBJ2-3, with 9 bases that match TRBD1. The germline gives CDR1 LNHDA, CDR2 SQIVND (reference sequence). The CDR3 runs to 14 residues. V dropped 7 bases and J dropped 7; count of bases not matched to a gene: 9. CDR3 sequence (DNA): TGTGCCAGTACAGTCGGGACAGGGAAGCATACGCAGTATTTT. Encoded protein: CASTVGTGKHTQYF.